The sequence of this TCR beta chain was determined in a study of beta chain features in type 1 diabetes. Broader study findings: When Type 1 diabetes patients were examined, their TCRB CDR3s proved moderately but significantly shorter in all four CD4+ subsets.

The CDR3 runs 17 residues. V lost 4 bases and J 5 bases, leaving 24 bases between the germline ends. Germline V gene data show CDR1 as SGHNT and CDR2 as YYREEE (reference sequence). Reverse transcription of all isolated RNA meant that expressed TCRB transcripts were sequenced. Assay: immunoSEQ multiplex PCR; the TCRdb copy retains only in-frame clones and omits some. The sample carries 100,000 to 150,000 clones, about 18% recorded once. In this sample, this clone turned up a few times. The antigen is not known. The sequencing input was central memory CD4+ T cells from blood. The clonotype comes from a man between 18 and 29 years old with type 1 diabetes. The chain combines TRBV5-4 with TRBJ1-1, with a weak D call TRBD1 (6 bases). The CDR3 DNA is TGTGCCAGCAGCCCCGAAGGGACAACTTCAAGGGGGACTGAAGCTTTCTTT. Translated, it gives CASSPEGTTSRGTEAFF.